This T cell receptor (beta chain) was retrieved from a study of cytomegalovirus exposure and HLA in healthy donors. Study-level points and caveats: Among the CMV-associated chains, a few were confirmed in vitro as specific for CMV antigens. It was shown in a later analysis that HLA-associated TCR beta chains were more clonally expanded than other, equally common chains. It emerged from a later analysis that several of the most significant clusters appeared to be linked to common viral pathogens.

With respect to this clone: Its antigen remains unidentified.

Vbeta (60) and Jbeta (13) primers were used in the PCR. Clones were read by immunoSEQ multiplex PCR, and TCRdb kept only the in-frame ones, dropping some. In the table there are about 120,000 clones, about two thirds of which are singletons. The CDR3 has 14 residues. V lost 1 base and J 1 base, leaving 7 bases between the germline ends. Per germline, CDR1 MGHRA and CDR2 YSYEKL. This clonotype was obtained from a woman between 35 and 50 years old in good health and CMV-seropositive. The chain is built from TRBV4-1 and TRBJ2-5, with unresolved D. Sample: PBMCs. CDR3 amino acids: CASSQVQFQETQYF. CDR3 nucleotide sequence: TGCGCCAGCAGCCAAGTCCAGTTCCAAGAGACCCAGTACTTC.